The next 32 T cell receptor beta chains were all read from a single sample in a study of T cell changes during pregnancy in multiple sclerosis. TCRdb's copy holds only in-frame clones and misses some; the assay was immunoSEQ multiplex PCR. The table includes 47,000 or so clones, nearly 90% detected once. The material sequenced was peripheral blood, taken after pregnancy. The receptors were gathered from a female donor in good health, enrolled as a control in a pregnancy study.

The V and J genes are TRBV5-1 and TRBJ1-2; no clear D. Per germline, CDR1 SGHRS and CDR2 YFSETQ. The CDR3 is made up of 13 amino acids. V was trimmed by 4 bases and J by 4 bases, leaving 11 bases between them. CDR3 sequence reads: CASSDNTIYGYTF. In nucleotides, the CDR3 is TGCGCCAGCAGCGATAACACTATCTATGGCTACACCTTC.

Points on this clone: One junction end does not reproduce the germline sequence, and a read error may be involved. As DNA, the CDR3 is TGTGCCACCAGTTTATTTCCGGACAGGGGGTCCTACGAGCAGTACTTC. Its translation is CATSLFPDRGSYEQYF. The J gene is TRBJ2-7, the V gene TRBV27; 10 bases map to TRBD1. Germline lookup yields CDR1 MNHEY and CDR2 SMNVEV (reference sequence). The CDR3 contains 16 residues.

This clone has only one observation. V usage is TRBV18 and J usage is TRBJ1-1, with 10 nucleotides matching TRBD1. The CDR3 runs to 16 residues. Germline V gene data show CDR1 as KGHSH and CDR2 as LQKENI. Losses at the gene ends were 3 bases for V and 3 bases for J; bases not matched to a gene: 7. The CDR3 loop is CASSPGTGAGDTEAFF. The DNA for the CDR3 is TGTGCCAGCTCACCCGGGACAGGGGCGGGGGACACTGAAGCTTTCTTT.

This rearrangement joins TRBV6-1 to TRBJ2-7; a weak D match, TRBD2 (6 bases). Per germline, CDR1 MNHNS and CDR2 SASEGT. The CDR3 runs to 13 residues. V lost 5 bases and J lost 4, with 12 bases in between. CDR3 sequence (DNA): TGTGCCAGCAGTATGATGGAGGGTTACGAGCAGTACTTC. Translated: CASSMMEGYEQYF.

The chain employs TRBV29-1 and TRBJ1-2, with 9 bases that match TRBD1. The CDR3 has 13 amino acids. Germline CDR1 and CDR2: SQVTM and ANQGSEA. Germline trimming cut 3 bases from V and 2 bases from J; bases unmatched to any gene: 1. CDR3: CSVDGTGNYGYTF. The CDR3 region has the DNA TGCAGCGTTGATGGGACAGGGAACTATGGCTACACCTTC.

The gene calls are TRBV5-8 and TRBJ1-6; tentative D call: TRBD1 (6 bases). Germline V gives CDR1 SGHTS, CDR2 YDEGEE. CDR3 length equals 14 residues. Trimming took off 4 bases at V and 4 bases at J, with 9 bases between the two ends. This CDR3 reads CASSHGQYNSPLHF. The CDR3 region has the DNA TGTGCCAGCAGCCACGGACAGTATAATTCACCCCTCCACTTT.

The V gene is TRBV5-1, the J gene TRBJ2-5; D remains ambiguous. Per germline, CDR1 SGHRS and CDR2 YFSETQ. The CDR3 has 13 amino acids. Trimming removed 2 bases at V and 1 base at J, with 6 bases between. DNA for the CDR3: TGCGCCAGCAGCTTAGCTCCCCAAGAGACCCAGTACTTC. Translation: CASSLAPQETQYF. The full variable domain, completed using reference TRBV5-1 and TRBJ2-5, is KAGVTQTPRYLIKTRGQQVTLSCSPISGHRSVSWYQQTPGQGLQFLFEYFSETQRNKGNFPGRFSGRQFSNSRSEMNVSTLELGDSALYLCASSLAPQETQYFGPGTRLLVL.

V usage is TRBV7-9 and J usage is TRBJ2-5; unclear D gene. Germline CDR1 and CDR2: SEHNR and FQNEAQ (reference sequence). Trimming took 7 bases from V and 5 from J, leaving 17 bases between them. The CDR3 sequence is 14 residues long. Here the CDR3 reads CASTFGGRGETQYF. As DNA, the CDR3 is TGTGCCAGCACCTTCGGCGGCCGTGGGGAGACCCAGTACTTC.

The chain is built from TRBV7-9 and TRBJ2-1, with D possibly being TRBD1 (6 bases). V dropped 0 bases and J dropped 3 bases, with 9 bases sitting between them. The CDR3 consists of 15 residues. CDR1 SEHNR and CDR2 FQNEAQ come from the germline V gene (reference sequence). CDR3 sequence reads: CASSLAQGLYNEQFF. DNA for the CDR3: TGTGCCAGCAGCTTAGCGCAGGGGCTCTACAATGAGCAGTTCTTC.

The gene calls are TRBV7-2 and TRBJ1-5; TRBD1 matches 10 bases. The CDR3 has 15 residues. J gave up 7 bases and V 5 bases, and 8 bases lay outside the gene matches. CDR1 SGHTA and CDR2 FQGNSA come from the germline V gene. CDR3 sequence reads: CASSEDRGMIQPQHF. The CDR3 DNA reads TGTGCCAGCAGCGAGGACAGGGGGATGATCCAGCCCCAGCATTTT.

The rearrangement uses TRBV18 and TRBJ2-2; 10 nucleotides align to TRBD1. Germline CDR1 KGHSH, CDR2 LQKENI. The CDR3 consists of 18 residues. V lost 6 bases and J lost 2; bases outside the gene matches: 12. DNA for the CDR3: TGTGCCAGCTCTCTTCCAGGTCGGGACAGGGGAAACACCGGGGAGCTGTTTTTT. Translation gives CASSLPGRDRGNTGELFF.

This sequence joins TRBV27 and TRBJ2-7; 9 positions agree with TRBD2. The germline V gene encodes CDR1 MNHEY and CDR2 SMNVEV (reference sequence). The CDR3 extends over 14 amino acids. J was trimmed by 6 bases and V by 5 bases; bases with no gene match: 8. The CDR3 loop is CASSLIAGVSEQYF. DNA of the CDR3: TGTGCCAGCAGTCTAATAGCGGGAGTCAGCGAGCAGTACTTC.

The rearrangement joins TRBV7-7 to TRBJ2-2; D perhaps matches TRBD2 (5 bases). The length of the CDR3 is 13 residues. Germline values: CDR1 SSHAT, CDR2 FNYEAQ (reference sequence). V was shortened by 5 bases and J by 5 bases, with 9 bases between the two germline ends. The CDR3 nucleotides are TGTGCCAGCAGCCCTAGCCGAACCGGGGAGCTGTTTTTT. It codes for CASSPSRTGELFF.

This clone was counted a single time. The chain combines TRBV29-1 with TRBJ2-1, with 7 bases aligning to TRBD2. CDR1 is SQVTM, CDR2 ANQGSEA, per germline. CDR3 length equals 17 residues. J lost 4 bases, V lost 5 bases, and 17 bases had no gene match. The CDR3 nucleotides are TGCAGCGTTTTCAATGTGGGGGGGGAGAACCTTTACAATGAGCAGTTCTTC. Amino acid sequence: CSVFNVGGENLYNEQFF.

The CDR3 coding sequence is TGTGCCAGTAGCCCCAGACCCGACAGAGGCAATCAGCCCCAGCATTTT. It specifies CASSPRPDRGNQPQHF. V and J are TRBV19 and TRBJ1-5; a weak D match, TRBD1 (5 bases). Trimming shortened V by 6 bases and J by 2 bases, and 17 bases separated the two germline ends. Germline CDR1 reads LNHDA; CDR2 reads SQIVND (reference sequence). The CDR3 loop spans 16 amino acids.

The rearrangement joins TRBV10-2 to TRBJ2-5; D is unclear. Germline V gene lookup returns CDR1 WSHSY and CDR2 SAAADI. Trimming stripped 7 bases from V and 4 bases from J, with 19 bases between. The CDR3 contains 15 residues. The CDR3 is CASNEPILRSETQYF. CDR3 DNA sequence: TGCGCCAGCAACGAGCCGATATTACGATCAGAGACCCAGTACTTC.

This chain joins TRBV5-6 and TRBJ2-7, with a possible D match to TRBD2 (6 bases). V was trimmed by 4 bases and J by 2 bases, leaving 16 bases between them. The CDR3 has 15 residues. Germline V CDR1 and CDR2: SGHDT, YYEEEE. The CDR3 coding sequence is TGTGCCAGCAGCAAGTTCGGGGGAACCCCCTACGAGCAGTACTTC. Encoded protein: CASSKFGGTPYEQYF.

The V gene is TRBV2, the J gene TRBJ2-5; 9 bases fit TRBD1. Germline values: CDR1 SNHLY, CDR2 FYNNEI. V gave up 10 bases and J gave up 4 bases; unmatched junction bases: 4. The CDR3 loop spans 12 amino acids. This chain's CDR3 is CATGTGRETQYF. CDR3 DNA: TGTGCCACCGGGACAGGGAGAGAGACCCAGTACTTC.

The rearrangement uses TRBV13 and TRBJ1-2, with D perhaps TRBD1 (5 bases). The CDR3 covers 13 residues. The V end was cut by 4 bases, the J end by 6 bases, with 12 bases between. CDR1 and CDR2 (germline): PRHDT, FYEKMQ (reference sequence). CDR3 coding DNA: TGTGCCAGCAGCTCAAGGGGTGGACATGGCTACACCTTC. This codes for CASSSRGGHGYTF.

The gene calls are TRBV11-2 and TRBJ1-2; D is perhaps TRBD1 (6 bases). There are 14 residues in the CDR3. Germline CDR1 is SGHAT and CDR2 is FQNNGV. V was clipped by 4 bases and J by 8 bases, with 17 bases between them. The CDR3 is CASSSGWGLRGYTF. In DNA form, the CDR3 reads TGTGCCAGCAGCTCAGGATGGGGGCTCCGAGGCTACACCTTC. Full variable domain (remainder filled in from reference TRBV11-2 and TRBJ1-2): EAGVAQSPRYKIIEKRQSVAFWCNPISGHATLYWYQQILGQGPKLLIQFQNNGVVDDSQLPKDRFSAERLKGVDSTLKIQPAKLEDSAVYLCASSSGWGLRGYTFGSGTRLTVV.

The table lists this clone with a few counts. J is TRBJ1-5 and V is TRBV2; 9 bases fit TRBD1. The length of the CDR3 is 15 residues. V shed 7 bases and J 2 bases; nucleotides not matched to a gene: 6. Germline V gene sequence: CDR1 SNHLY, CDR2 FYNNEI. This chain's CDR3 is CASTIDRGGNQPQHF. The DNA for the CDR3 is TGTGCCAGCACTATAGACAGGGGGGGCAATCAGCCCCAGCATTTT.

The genes are TRBV9 and TRBJ2-3; 10 nucleotides agree with TRBD2. The CDR3 is 17 amino acids. Germline assignment: CDR1 SGDLS and CDR2 YYNGEE. V dropped 0 bases and J dropped 3; count of bases not matched to a gene: 7. The DNA for the CDR3 is TGTGCCAGCAGCGTAGCATCTAGCGGGAGTAGAACAGATACGCAGTATTTT. Its translation: CASSVASSGSRTDTQYF.

The chain joins TRBV6-1 to TRBJ2-7, with 7 bases matching TRBD1. After removal of 1 base from V and 0 bases from J, the junction contained 6 bases not matched to a gene. CDR3 size: 16 residues. The germline V gene has CDR1 MNHNS and CDR2 SASEGT. The CDR3 reads CASSEEAGGSSYEQYF. The CDR3 nucleotides read TGTGCCAGCAGTGAAGAAGCAGGGGGATCCTCCTACGAGCAGTACTTC.

The genes are TRBV18 and TRBJ2-2; 8 nucleotides align to TRBD1. Germline trimming cut 5 bases from V and 5 bases from J; bases unmatched to any gene: 7. The CDR3 consists of 15 residues. Germline loops: CDR1 KGHSH, CDR2 LQKENI. CDR3: CASSTSGQATGELFF. The CDR3 nucleotides read TGTGCCAGCTCAACATCGGGACAGGCGACCGGGGAGCTGTTTTTT.

The CDR3 DNA is TGTGCCAGCAGCGTAGCTTCTAGCGGAACCACAGATACGCAGTATTTT. Amino acid sequence: CASSVASSGTTDTQYF. The rearrangement uses TRBV9 and TRBJ2-3; 7 bases line up with TRBD2. The V and J ends lost 0 bases and 2 bases, in that order; junction bases with no gene match: 6. Germline values: CDR1 SGDLS, CDR2 YYNGEE. The CDR3 is 16 residues long.

CDR3 in amino acids: CASSVGSSPNYGYTF. The CDR3 DNA sequence: TGTGCCAGCAGCGTAGGGTCCAGTCCTAACTATGGCTACACCTTC. The J gene is TRBJ1-2, the V gene TRBV9; D gene ambiguous. Trimming stripped 0 bases from V and 0 bases from J, with 9 bases between. CDR3 length: 15 residues. CDR1 is SGDLS, CDR2 YYNGEE, per germline.

This chain links TRBV9 with TRBJ2-5, with 8 bases lining up with TRBD2. This CDR3 is built from 15 residues. Losses at the gene ends were 3 bases for V and 2 bases for J; bases not matched to a gene: 6. Germline assignment: CDR1 SGDLS and CDR2 YYNGEE. CDR3 sequence: CASSDRGGLQETQYF. In nucleotides, the CDR3 is TGTGCCAGCAGCGACCGGGGGGGCCTTCAAGAGACCCAGTACTTC.

The chain couples TRBV5-6 to TRBJ1-2, with D uncertain. The CDR3 runs 13 residues. V lost 4 bases and J 0 bases, leaving 7 bases between the germline ends. The germline V gene encodes CDR1 SGHDT and CDR2 YYEEEE. The chain's CDR3 is CASSREPNYGYTF. In nucleotides, the CDR3 is TGTGCCAGCAGCCGAGAGCCTAACTATGGCTACACCTTC.

The count of this clone is one. CDR3 sequence: CASSPSGTGETEAFF. CDR3 nucleotides: TGTGCCAGCAGCCCCAGCGGGACAGGGGAAACTGAAGCTTTCTTT. The chain carries TRBV5-4 and TRBJ1-1; 10 nucleotides align to TRBD1. This CDR3 has 15 residues. The ends lost 4 bases at V and 5 bases at J; junction bases unmatched: 8. CDR1 SGHNT and CDR2 YYREEE come from the germline V gene (reference sequence).

In DNA form, the CDR3 reads TGTGCCAGCAGCTTACAGGGGGTCAATCAGCCCCAGCATTTT. Protein product: CASSLQGVNQPQHF. V is TRBV2 and J is TRBJ1-5, with 8 bases fitting TRBD1. The trim removed 6 bases at V and 3 bases at J, leaving 4 bases unmatched. Germline V gene data show CDR1 as SNHLY and CDR2 as FYNNEI. The CDR3 is 14 residues long.

This chain joins TRBV29-1 and TRBJ2-1, with D perhaps TRBD2 (6 bases). This CDR3 region has 14 residues. The V gene lost 4 bases and the J gene lost 4 bases, with 14 bases spanning the gap. Per germline, CDR1 SQVTM and CDR2 ANQGSEA. The CDR3 nucleotides are TGCAGCGTTGTAACGAGACTAGGGTACAATGAGCAGTTCTTC. It encodes CSVVTRLGYNEQFF.

This chain links TRBV6-4 with TRBJ2-1; tentative D call: TRBD1 (6 bases). Trimming removed 0 bases from V and 9 bases from J, with 12 bases in between. There are 14 residues in the CDR3. From germline, CDR1 is MRHNA and CDR2 SNTAGT. The CDR3 reads CASSDSGGTSEQFF. Here the CDR3 DNA reads TGTGCCAGCAGTGACTCAGGGGGTACCTCTGAGCAGTTCTTC.